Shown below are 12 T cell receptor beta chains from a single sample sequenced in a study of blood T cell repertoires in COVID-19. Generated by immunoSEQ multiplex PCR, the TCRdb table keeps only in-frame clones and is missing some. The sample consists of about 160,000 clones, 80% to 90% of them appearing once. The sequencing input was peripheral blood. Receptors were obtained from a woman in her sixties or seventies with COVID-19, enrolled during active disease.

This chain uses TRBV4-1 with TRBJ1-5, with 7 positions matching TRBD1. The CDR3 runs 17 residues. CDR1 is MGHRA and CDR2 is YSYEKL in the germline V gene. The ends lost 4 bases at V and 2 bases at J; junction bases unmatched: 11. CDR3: CASSPYRQGEGNQPQHF. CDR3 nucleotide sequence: TGCGCCAGCAGCCCCTACCGACAGGGTGAGGGCAATCAGCCCCAGCATTTT.

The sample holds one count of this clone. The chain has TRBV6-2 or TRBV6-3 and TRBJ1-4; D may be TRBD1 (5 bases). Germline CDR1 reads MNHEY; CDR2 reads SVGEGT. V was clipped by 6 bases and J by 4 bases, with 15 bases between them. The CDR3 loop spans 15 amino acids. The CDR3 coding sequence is TGTGCCAGCAGCTGGGCAGGGTTGGGTAATGAAAAACTGTTTTTT. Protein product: CASSWAGLGNEKLFF.

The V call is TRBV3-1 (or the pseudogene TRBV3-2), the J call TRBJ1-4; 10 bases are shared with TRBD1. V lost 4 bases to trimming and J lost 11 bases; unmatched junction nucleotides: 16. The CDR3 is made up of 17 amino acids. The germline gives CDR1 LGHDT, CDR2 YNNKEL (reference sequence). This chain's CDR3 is CASSPSWAGTGVVKLFF. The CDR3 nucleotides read TGTGCCAGCAGCCCGTCATGGGCCGGGACAGGGGTCGTGAAACTGTTTTTT.

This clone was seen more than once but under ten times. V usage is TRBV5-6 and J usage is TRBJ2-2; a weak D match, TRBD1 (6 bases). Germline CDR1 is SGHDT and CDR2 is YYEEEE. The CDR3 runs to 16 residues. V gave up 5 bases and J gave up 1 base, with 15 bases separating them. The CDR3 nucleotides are TGTGCCAGCAGTCCCGCAGGGGCGAGGAACACCGGGGAGCTGTTTTTT. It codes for CASSPAGARNTGELFF. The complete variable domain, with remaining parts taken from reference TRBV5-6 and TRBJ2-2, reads DAGVTQSPTHLIKTRGQQVTLRCSPKSGHDTVSWYQQALGQGPQFIFQYYEEEERQRGNFPDRFSGHQFPNYSSELNVNALLLGDSALYLCASSPAGARNTGELFFGEGSRLTVL.

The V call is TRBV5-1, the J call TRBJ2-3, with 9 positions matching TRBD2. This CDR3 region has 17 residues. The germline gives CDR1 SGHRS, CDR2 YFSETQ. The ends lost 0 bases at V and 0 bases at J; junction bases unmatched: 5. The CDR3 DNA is TGCGCCAGCAGCTTGGACAGCGGGGGGCCGAGCACAGATACGCAGTATTTT. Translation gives CASSLDSGGPSTDTQYF.

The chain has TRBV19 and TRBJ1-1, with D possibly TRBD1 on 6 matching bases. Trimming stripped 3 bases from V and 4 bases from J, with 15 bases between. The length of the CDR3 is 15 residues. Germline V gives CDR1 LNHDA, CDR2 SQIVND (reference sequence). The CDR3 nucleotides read TGTGCCAGTAGTATTTGGAAGGGAGGGGGCACTGAAGCTTTCTTT. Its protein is CASSIWKGGGTEAFF.

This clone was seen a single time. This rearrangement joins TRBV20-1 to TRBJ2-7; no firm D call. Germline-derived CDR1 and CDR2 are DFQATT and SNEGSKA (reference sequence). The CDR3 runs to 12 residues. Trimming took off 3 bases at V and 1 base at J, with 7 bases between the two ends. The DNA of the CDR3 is TGCAGTGCTAGTAAACAGTCCTACGAGCAGTACTTC. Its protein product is CSASKQSYEQYF.

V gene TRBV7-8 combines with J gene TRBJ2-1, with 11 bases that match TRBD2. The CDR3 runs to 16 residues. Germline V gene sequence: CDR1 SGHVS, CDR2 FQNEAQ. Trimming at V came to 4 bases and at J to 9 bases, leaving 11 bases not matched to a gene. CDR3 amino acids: CASSSAGSGGAFEQFF. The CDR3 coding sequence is TGTGCCAGCAGCTCAGCGGGTAGCGGGGGGGCTTTTGAGCAGTTCTTC.

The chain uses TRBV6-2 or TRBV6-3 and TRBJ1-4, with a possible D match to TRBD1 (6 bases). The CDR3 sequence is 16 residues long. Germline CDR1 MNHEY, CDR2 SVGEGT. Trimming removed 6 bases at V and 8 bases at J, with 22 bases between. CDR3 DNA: TGTGCCAGCAGCCCCCCCCTGGGGGCACGGCGAGAAAAACTGTTTTTT. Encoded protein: CASSPPLGARREKLFF.

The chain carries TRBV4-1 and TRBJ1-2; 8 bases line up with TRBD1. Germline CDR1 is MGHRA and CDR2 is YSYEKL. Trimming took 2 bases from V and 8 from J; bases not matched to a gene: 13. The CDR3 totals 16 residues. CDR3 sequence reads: CASSQSQDRGRRGYTF. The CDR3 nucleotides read TGCGCCAGCAGCCAAAGTCAAGACAGGGGTAGACGGGGCTACACCTTC.

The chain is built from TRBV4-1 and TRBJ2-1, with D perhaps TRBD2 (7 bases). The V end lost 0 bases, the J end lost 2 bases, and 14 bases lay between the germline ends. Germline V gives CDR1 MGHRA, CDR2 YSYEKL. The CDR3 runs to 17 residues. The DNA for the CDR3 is TGCGCCAGCAGCCAAGACCCCATGGGGGGGCCCTACAATGAGCAGTTCTTC. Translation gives CASSQDPMGGPYNEQFF.

The CDR3 DNA follows: TGCGCCAGCAGCTTGCCGGGACTACTCAATGAGCAGTTCTTC. Amino acid sequence: CASSLPGLLNEQFF. This chain joins TRBV5-1 and TRBJ2-1; the match to TRBD2 covers 7 bases. Trimming at V came to 1 base and at J to 6 bases, leaving 4 bases not matched to a gene. The germline V gene encodes CDR1 SGHRS and CDR2 YFSETQ. There are 14 residues in the CDR3.